This T cell receptor (beta chain) was obtained from a study of neoadjuvant anti-PD-1 for oral cavity cancer. Whole-study context: Patients without progression received a fourth nivolumab dose around day 43, then surgical resection on days 50-56.

Time point denoted: after neoadjuvant nivolumab, at surgical resection. Of note for this clone: Antigen specificity is unknown.

Notes on the study in general: After neoadjuvant nivolumab, PBMC T cell clonality was significantly higher in non-responders than responders.

Measured with immunoSEQ multiplex PCR; TCRdb has only the in-frame clones, and not every one. The sample consists of roughly 15,000 clones, about four fifths of them appearing once. This TCR came from a person between 40 and 79 years old with oral cavity squamous cell carcinoma. The material was PBMCs, obtained after nivolumab (anti-PD-1) treatment.

CDR3 nucleotide sequence: TGTGCCAGCAGCTTAGGGGGGACGAGGGACCAAGAGACCCAGTACTTC. This gives the protein CASSLGGTRDQETQYF. V and J are TRBV11-2 and TRBJ2-5; either TRBD1 or TRBD2 may supply D (5 bases each). Germline-derived CDR1 and CDR2 are SGHAT and FQNNGV. Trimming left V 1 base short and J 0 bases short, with 12 bases between. This CDR3 is 16 amino acids long.